The 13 T cell receptor beta chains below all came from one sample that was sequenced in a study of CXCR3-negative and CXCR3-positive naive CD8 T cells. Antigen specificity for these receptors is unknown. Study-level findings and limits: CXCR3-positive naive cells carried more hydrophobic TRB CDR3s than CXCR3-negative ones.

Libraries of TRB cDNA were made by 5' RACE and carried UMIs. TCRdb reprocessed the 5' RACE reads and stores each CDR3 protein as one record, lacking DNA. The sample's table shows about 120,000 distinct CDR3 sequences. The material sequenced was naive CXCR3+ CD8+ T cells from blood. The subset here: CD45RO-CCR7+CD27+CD95- naive CD8+ T cells expressing CXCR3 (TNR3+). The source of these receptors is a human donor in good health. Some clones in this sample may be carry-over from other donors' samples.

This sequence joins TRBV28 and TRBJ2-2; TCRdb picks TRBD2, but there is no DNA to check that call. The CDR3 extends over 20 amino acids. From germline, CDR1 is MDHEN and CDR2 SYDVKM. Here the CDR3 reads CASSTTIGTSGRAVTGELFF.

V usage is TRBV7-9 and J usage is TRBJ2-7; the D gene TCRdb calls, TRBD2, cannot be checked with no DNA. The CDR3 runs 13 residues. The germline V gene encodes CDR1 SEHNR and CDR2 FQNEAQ (reference sequence). This CDR3 reads CASSPSGGYEQYF.

The V and J genes are TRBV25-1 and TRBJ1-2; TCRdb selects TRBD1, and the lack of DNA leaves this call unchecked. Germline-derived CDR1 and CDR2 are MGHDK and SYGVNS. This CDR3 has 13 residues. CDR3 region: CASTPGAYYGYTF.

This sequence joins TRBV29-1 and TRBJ2-1; TCRdb outputs TRBD2, but without DNA this stays unchecked. Germline V gene sequence: CDR1 SQVTM, CDR2 ANQGSEA. The CDR3 length is 13 residues. CDR3 sequence reads: CSAVTSEYNEQFF.

The V call is TRBV29-1, the J call TRBJ2-2; the D gene TCRdb calls, TRBD2, cannot be checked with no DNA. CDR1 SQVTM and CDR2 ANQGSEA come from the germline V gene. The CDR3 covers 13 residues. CDR3: CSVQAGGAGELFF.

The chain recombines TRBV20-1 with TRBJ1-6. The CDR3 covers 15 residues. The germline CDR1 and CDR2 sequences are DFQATT and SNEGSKA (reference sequence). CDR3 sequence: CSARGIEEDNSPLHF.

This sequence joins TRBV6-6 and TRBJ2-7. This CDR3 has 11 amino acids. Germline-derived CDR1 and CDR2 are MNHNY and SVGAGI (reference sequence). CDR3 residues: CASSYFYEQYF.

The CDR3 is CASSLASGGPYTGELFF. The chain employs TRBV7-6 and TRBJ2-2; the D gene TCRdb calls, TRBD2, cannot be checked with no DNA. CDR1 and CDR2 (germline): SGHVS, FNYEAQ. CDR3 size: 17 residues.

The chain is built from TRBV5-1 and TRBJ2-7; TCRdb's D gene call, TRBD1, goes unchecked for lack of DNA. CDR1 is SGHRS, CDR2 YFSETQ, per germline. The CDR3 is 14 amino acids. This CDR3 is CASSFSGQGYEQYF.

The rearrangement links TRBV7-9 to TRBJ2-3. In germline, CDR1 is SEHNR, CDR2 FQNEAQ (reference sequence). CDR3 length: 15 residues. CDR3 residues: CASSSWVGSTDTQYF.

V and J are TRBV6-2 or TRBV6-3 and TRBJ2-2; TCRdb proposes TRBD2, but this gene call is untestable without DNA. The CDR3 consists of 16 residues. Germline V gene lookup returns CDR1 MNHEY and CDR2 SVGEGT. CDR3: CASSYPVAAGVKELFF.

The genes are TRBV28 and TRBJ2-5; TCRdb designates TRBD2, a call that cannot be tested without DNA. Germline V lookup: CDR1 MDHEN, CDR2 SYDVKM. The CDR3 consists of 15 residues. CDR3 sequence reads: CASTDIVGAQETQYF.

This chain joins TRBV10-3 and TRBJ1-2; TCRdb's D call of TRBD1 is untestable without DNA. The CDR3 covers 13 residues. Germline-derived CDR1 and CDR2 are ENHRY and SYGVKD. The CDR3 sequence is CAISEFGGYGYTF.